The present entry profiles one T cell receptor (beta chain) with its context. The antigen this receptor binds is unknown. Per-base qualities were not stored, and no clone one base away is much larger. The data were obtained in a study of PD-L1 blockade in urothelial cancer (dated by TCRdb to the late 2010s). The study in broad terms: Every patient began therapy at some point between 2014 and 2015 and was given atezolizumab 1,200 mg intravenously every 3 weeks. About 85% of the 29 patients were males with bladder-origin urothelial cancer, and 18 of 29 reported a prior smoking history. Around 29 patients had pretreatment blood TCR-seq, some 25 had at least one posttreatment blood collection, and some 25 had tumor TCR-seq. Durable clinical benefit meant progression-free survival longer than 6 months, and TCR features were also tested against progression-free and overall survival. Nine patients achieved durable clinical benefit and approximately 19 did not. TCR sequencing covered pretreatment tumor samples and matched, serially collected peripheral blood taken before and after atezolizumab treatment. The study was an exploratory multi-omic analysis of somatic, immune and clinical correlates of response to PD-L1 blockade with atezolizumab in urothelial cancer. An ECOG performance status of 0 or 1 was recorded for the patients, and 0 to 3 prior chemotherapy regimens had been received by the patients. Blood samples yielded a median of about 150,000 T cells and roughly 83,000 unique TCRs, with median clonality roughly 0.085. Blood samples were analyzed at two time points: 3 weeks after treatment start (second dose) and 6 weeks after treatment start. Whole exome sequencing and RNA sequencing of pretreatment tumors were performed alongside TCR sequencing in the same patients.

A cohort of 25 to 30 patients with locally advanced or metastatic urothelial carcinoma, treated at Memorial Sloan Kettering on a trial protocol, was included. Peripheral blood mononuclear cells were collected pretreatment and during treatment, at between 1 and 8 total time points per patient. The Qiagen DNeasy Blood extraction kit was used to purify genomic DNA from total PBMCs and tumor samples. Collected pretreatment and during treatment, PBMCs were isolated and stored as previously described. General study outcomes and caveats: Because the sample size was small (n of about 29) and many exploratory analyses were performed, the results are intended to be hypothesis-generating. Improved progression-free and overall survival was found to be associated with pretreatment peripheral blood TCR clonality below the median. Patients with durable benefit showed greater expansion of tumor-associated TCR clones in peripheral blood 3 weeks after starting treatment (n of about 20, p = 0.022).

Each PCR received spiked-in synthetic TCR analog templates so that absolute template abundance could be estimated from read counts. Using the immunoSEQ assay, TCRbeta CDR3 regions were amplified from genomic DNA with bias-controlled V and J gene primers. Sequencing of rearranged TCRbeta segments was performed at approximately 20X coverage. The paper's processing steps were these. Sequencing errors were corrected by clustering, and CDR3s were annotated against IMGT so that V, D and J genes could be assigned. Only productive TCRbeta rearrangements were used in downstream analyses, excluding out-of-frame or stop-codon sequences. To compute clonality, Shannon entropy was normalized by the log of the number of unique productive sequences and then subtracted from one. Fisher's exact test with Benjamini-Hochberg correction, at a threshold of adjusted p below 0.01, was used to find clones that differed between time points or between blood and tumor. The clones in this table, taken by TCRdb from immuneACCESS, are in-frame only. Not every clone is retained; where verified, under half of the shortfall comes from an unresolved V gene, and the cause of the rest is unknown. V, J and clone size reflect that table, while D and trimming were determined from the DNA. This sample lists 44,000 or so clones; around 82% were detected once. The top ten constitute 3% to 3.5% of the sample.

V loses 0 bases, J loses 10 bases, and the germline ends lie 9 bases apart. From a lookup of the germline V gene (reference sequence), CDR1 and CDR2 are SEHNR and FQNEAQ. The cysteine opens and the phenylalanine closes a CDR3 of 12 amino acids. Left in the record is the CDR3 DNA by itself, 36 bases read in frame from the first base. The rearrangement combines TRBV7-9 with TRBJ1-1; confidence is insufficient to name the D gene. The sequences come from PBMCs, collected around atezolizumab (anti-PD-L1) treatment. This TCR was recovered from a man between 65 and 80 years old with urothelial cancer. The CDR3 sequence is CASSLAGRSAFF. The DNA reads as follows: TGTGCCAGCAGCTTAGCTGGGAGATCAGCTTTCTTT.